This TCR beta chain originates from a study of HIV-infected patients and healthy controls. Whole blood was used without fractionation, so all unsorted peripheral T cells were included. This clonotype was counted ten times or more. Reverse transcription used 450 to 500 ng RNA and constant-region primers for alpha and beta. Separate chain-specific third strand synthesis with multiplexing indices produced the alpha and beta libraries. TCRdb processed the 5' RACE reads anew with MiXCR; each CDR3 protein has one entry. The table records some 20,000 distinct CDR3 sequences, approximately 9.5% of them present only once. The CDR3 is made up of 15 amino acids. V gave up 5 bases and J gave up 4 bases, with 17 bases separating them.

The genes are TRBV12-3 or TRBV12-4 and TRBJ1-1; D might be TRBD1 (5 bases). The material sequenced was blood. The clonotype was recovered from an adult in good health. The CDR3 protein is CASSTQTGVSTEAFF. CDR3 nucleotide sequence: TGTGCCAGCAGTACTCAGACGGGGGTCTCCACTGAAGCTTTCTTT.